These T cell receptor beta chains were read from a single sample in a study of blood T cell repertoires in COVID-19. Assay: immunoSEQ multiplex PCR; the TCRdb copy retains only in-frame clones and omits some. This table has some 160,000 clones, about 86% appearing once. The sample consisted of peripheral blood. These receptors were collected from a woman in her 70s who had recovered from COVID-19. Both conserved end residues are part of each CDR3. D genes are given only for firm matches. The size field is filled for only some rows; it gives once, few, many or a size class.

CDR3 DNA | CDR3 protein | J gene | V gene | clone size | D gene
TGTGCCTGGAGTGTAGGGGTGGTCACTGAAGCTTTCTTT | CAWSVGVVTEAFF | TRBJ1-1 | TRBV30 | NA | NA
TGTGCCAGCTCACCGACAGGGGGGGGCTCCTACAATGAGCAGTTCTTC | CASSPTGGGSYNEQFF | TRBJ2-1 | TRBV18 | NA | TRBD1
TGTGCCAGCGTGGGTCCACAGAAGCAGTACTTC | CASVGPQKQYF | TRBJ2-7 | TRBV2 | NA | NA
TGCGCCAGCAGCCCTACGGGACTAGCGGGAGGTTCGAGCTCCTACAATGAGCAGTTCTTC | CASSPTGLAGGSSSYNEQFF | TRBJ2-1 | TRBV4-1 | NA | TRBD2
TGTGCCAGCAGCCCCCGGGACTCACCGGGAAGGTCGTTCTTC | CASSPRDSPGRSFF | TRBJ2-1 | TRBV11-2 | NA | NA
TGTGCCAGCACCGGGACAGGGGGCGCGGGGCAGCCCCAGCATTTT | CASTGTGGAGQPQHF | TRBJ1-5 | TRBV2 | NA | TRBD1
TGTGCCAGCAGTTTATTCGGTCTAGCGGGGTACAATGAGCAGTTCTTC | CASSLFGLAGYNEQFF | TRBJ2-1 | TRBV27 | NA | TRBD2
TGTGCCAGCAGCTTATTTGGCGGGGGGACCTCCTACGAGCAGTACTTC | CASSLFGGGTSYEQYF | TRBJ2-7 | TRBV13 | NA | TRBD2
TGCGCCAGCAGCCAAATAGCGGGGGGGCCTTACGAGCAGTACTTC | CASSQIAGGPYEQYF | TRBJ2-7 | TRBV4-1 | once | TRBD2
TGTGCCAGCAGCTTATTAGGGACTGGGGGCTATGGCTACACCTTC | CASSLLGTGGYGYTF | TRBJ1-2 | TRBV5-5 | few | NA
TGTGCCAGCAGCCCACATAACCAAAACATTCAGTACTTC | CASSPHNQNIQYF | TRBJ2-4 | TRBV11-2 | NA | NA
TGTGCCTGGAGTGTAGCGGGGTCGGATACGCAGTATTTT | CAWSVAGSDTQYF | TRBJ2-3 | TRBV30 | NA | TRBD2
TGCAGCGTTGGACTAGCGGAGACCTACGAGCAGTACTTC | CSVGLAETYEQYF | TRBJ2-7 | TRBV29-1 | NA | TRBD2
TGTGCCAGCAGCCGTTTGAGCGGAGAGGGAGAGACCCAGTACTTC | CASSRLSGEGETQYF | TRBJ2-5 | TRBV4-2 | NA | NA
TGTGCCAGCAGCGGACGGGGGAGCTCCTACGAGCAGTACTTC | CASSGRGSSYEQYF | TRBJ2-7 | TRBV9 | NA | NA
TGTGCCTGGAGTTTTCGGGAAGAGACCCAGTACTTC | CAWSFREETQYF | TRBJ2-5 | TRBV30 | once | NA
TGTGCCAGCAGCTTGTCGGTAGCGGAACCCGTCCCGTACTTC | CASSLSVAEPVPYF | TRBJ2-7 | TRBV5-5 | NA | NA
TGCGCCAGCAGCGTAAAGACAGGGGCCCGTGACTATGGCTACACCTTC | CASSVKTGARDYGYTF | TRBJ1-2 | TRBV5-1 | NA | TRBD1
TGTGCCAGTAGTATAACGGGGGGCCAAGAGACCCAGTACTTC | CASSITGGQETQYF | TRBJ2-5 | TRBV19 | NA | TRBD2
TGTGCCAGCAGTCCGGGGGACAGACCCCCGGGGACCCAGTACTTC | CASSPGDRPPGTQYF | TRBJ2-5 | TRBV27 | once | NA
TGTGCCAGCAGCCAACAGACAGGGGGCTCTTGGCCCCAGCATTTT | CASSQQTGGSWPQHF | TRBJ1-5 | TRBV3-1/TRBV3-2 | NA | TRBD1
TGTGCCAGCAGCCCCCAAAGGGGGGGGTATGTCTACACCTTC | CASSPQRGGYVYTF | TRBJ1-2 | TRBV5-4 | NA | NA
TGCGCCAGCAGCTTGGCGGGGTTTGACTATGGCTACACCTTC | CASSLAGFDYGYTF | TRBJ1-2 | TRBV5-1 | few | NA
TGCAGTGCTAGAGTGAGGGAGACCCAGTACTTC | CSARVRETQYF | TRBJ2-5 | TRBV20-1 | once | NA
TGTGCCAGCAGGGTCCCGCGGCGCGGCTACACCTTC | CASRVPRRGYTF | TRBJ1-2 | TRBV6-5 | NA | NA
TGTGCCAGTAGTACCGGGACAGGGGCTGAAAAACTGTTTTTT | CASSTGTGAEKLFF | TRBJ1-4 | TRBV19 | NA | TRBD1
TGCAGCGTCACTAACCCTAGCGGGAGGGCTCTTGAGCAGTTCTTC | CSVTNPSGRALEQFF | TRBJ2-1 | TRBV29-1 | few | TRBD2
TGTGCCAGCAGCTTAGAGCTTAATGAGCAGTTCTTC | CASSLELNEQFF | TRBJ2-1 | TRBV7-9 | NA | NA
TGTGCCAGCAGCTTCGCGCAAGAGGCCCAGTACTTC | CASSFAQEAQYF | TRBJ2-5 | TRBV7-9 | NA | NA
TGCGCCAGCAGCAAGGGACTAGCGGGGGCCGGTAGCCAAGAGACCCAGTACTTC | CASSKGLAGAGSQETQYF | TRBJ2-5 | TRBV5-1 | NA | TRBD2
TGTGCCAGCAGCCAACAGGGATATGGCTACACCTTC | CASSQQGYGYTF | TRBJ1-2 | TRBV5-6 | NA | NA
TGTGCCAGCAGCTTAGGGCAGGGGATTACTAATGAAAAACTGTTTTTT | CASSLGQGITNEKLFF | TRBJ1-4 | TRBV7-9 | NA | NA
TGTGCCAGTGGGGGGGAGCATGGCTACACCTTC | CASGGEHGYTF | TRBJ1-2 | TRBV2 | NA | NA
TGTGCCAGCAGCCGGGTCGGGACAGGGGGCGGCGAGCAGTACTTC | CASSRVGTGGGEQYF | TRBJ2-7 | TRBV5-4 | NA | TRBD1
TGTGCCAGCAGTTACGGGACAGGCCCCGAGGGTGTCGGACTGTTTTTT | CASSYGTGPEGVGLFF | TRBJ1-4 | TRBV6-2/TRBV6-3 | NA | TRBD1
TGTGCCAGCAGCGAGGGGGGGACCCCCAATGAGCAGTTCTTC | CASSEGGTPNEQFF | TRBJ2-1 | TRBV9 | NA | NA
TGTGCCAGCAGCTTAAGCGGGCAGCCACAAGAGACCCAGTACTTC | CASSLSGQPQETQYF | TRBJ2-5 | TRBV7-3 | NA | NA
TGTGCCAGCTCGCAGGGGTCCTCCTACGAGCAGTACTTC | CASSQGSSYEQYF | TRBJ2-7 | TRBV18 | NA | NA
TGTGCCAGCTCACCAAGGGGAGCGGGAGTAAACAATGAGCAGTTCTTC | CASSPRGAGVNNEQFF | TRBJ2-1 | TRBV18 | once | TRBD2
TGTGCCAGCAGCTTAGCTCAGGGAGGACAAGAGACCCAGTACTTC | CASSLAQGGQETQYF | TRBJ2-5 | TRBV7-9 | NA | NA
TGTGCCGGGAGAGCGGGAGTTAGTTCCTACAATGAGCAGTTCTTC | CAGRAGVSSYNEQFF | TRBJ2-1 | TRBV18 | once | TRBD2
TGTGCCACCCAGTCCCCAGGGAACACTGAAGCTTTCTTT | CATQSPGNTEAFF | TRBJ1-1 | TRBV6-5 | NA | NA
TGTGCCAGCCGGACAGGGGGCGGGAATCAGCCCCAGCATTTT | CASRTGGGNQPQHF | TRBJ1-5 | TRBV28 | NA | TRBD1
TGTGCCAGTAGTATCACGGGAGGGGAGACCCAGTACTTC | CASSITGGETQYF | TRBJ2-5 | TRBV19 | NA | TRBD2
TGTGCCAGCAGCACGGGACAGAAAGAGACCCAGTACTTC | CASSTGQKETQYF | TRBJ2-5 | TRBV5-4 | NA | TRBD1
TGTGCCAGCAGCCAAGACCCGCTAGCGGAGCGCACAGATACGCAGTATTTT | CASSQDPLAERTDTQYF | TRBJ2-3 | TRBV3-1/TRBV3-2 | NA | TRBD2
TGTGCCAGCAGCGTTGTTGCGGGGGGCTACGAGCAGTACTTC | CASSVVAGGYEQYF | TRBJ2-7 | TRBV9 | once | TRBD2
TGTGCCAGCAGCGTAGACGGGAGCACAGATACGCAGTATTTT | CASSVDGSTDTQYF | TRBJ2-3 | TRBV9 | NA | NA
TGTGCCAGCAGCCACCCGCTAGCGGAGACCTACGAGCAGTACTTC | CASSHPLAETYEQYF | TRBJ2-7 | TRBV5-4 | NA | TRBD2
TGTGCCAGCAGCCCGGGGAGGGTCTCTGATACGCAGTATTTT | CASSPGRVSDTQYF | TRBJ2-3 | TRBV5-6 | NA | TRBD2
TGTGCCAGCAGGGAAGCCGGGAGGGGGGGTGAAAAACTGTTTTTT | CASREAGRGGEKLFF | TRBJ1-4 | TRBV2 | NA | NA
TGTGCCAGCAGTTCCACCGGGAGTCACGGGGAGCTGTTTTTT | CASSSTGSHGELFF | TRBJ2-2 | TRBV28 | few | NA
TGCGCCAGCAGCCGTAGCCTCCGGGACAGGGGAATCTATGGCTACACCTTC | CASSRSLRDRGIYGYTF | TRBJ1-2 | TRBV4-3 | NA | TRBD1